One sample yielded the 29 T cell receptor beta chains listed below, sequenced in a study of CD8 T cells in Susac syndrome. Random hexamers were used to reverse transcribe roughly 0.5 to 1 ug of RNA. TCRdb re-derived calls from the immunoSEQ multiplex PCR reads in MiXCR, one entry per CDR3 protein. The sample lists about 190,000 distinct CDR3 sequences, 95% seen once, with about 0.15% in the top ten. Sequencing input: CD8+ T cells from PBMCs. Receptors were obtained from a human donor with Susac syndrome.

The V gene is TRBV7-2, the J gene TRBJ2-5; D unresolved. The CDR3 is 14 amino acids. Trimming removed 4 bases from V and 4 bases from J, with 13 bases in between. Germline lookup yields CDR1 SGHTA and CDR2 FQGNSA. The CDR3 DNA sequence: TGTGCCAGCAGCTCTTGGGGTTCCCTAGAGACCCAGTACTTC. Amino acid sequence: CASSSWGSLETQYF. The entire variable domain, with the rest obtained from reference TRBV7-2 and TRBJ2-5, is as follows: GAGVSQSPSNKVTEKGKDVELRCDPISGHTALYWYRQSLGQGLEFLIYFQGNSAPDKSGLPSDRFSAERTGGSVSTLTIQRTQQEDSAVYLCASSSWGSLETQYFGPGTRLLVL.

The chain recombines TRBV29-1 with TRBJ2-2, with no clear D. CDR3 length equals 11 residues. The V gene lost 6 bases and the J gene lost 3 bases, with 5 bases spanning the gap. The germline CDR1 and CDR2 sequences are SQVTM and ANQGSEA. CDR3 amino acids: CSVVDTGELFF. As DNA, the CDR3 is TGCAGCGTGGTAGACACCGGGGAGCTGTTTTTT.

This chain links TRBV30 with TRBJ2-7; D unclear. Trimming left V 0 bases short and J 6 bases short, with 9 bases between. The CDR3 totals 12 residues. The germline V gene has CDR1 GTSNPN and CDR2 SVGIG (reference sequence). CDR3 sequence reads: CAWSVWAGEQYF. The CDR3 coding sequence is TGTGCCTGGAGTGTATGGGCCGGCGAGCAGTACTTC.

V and J are TRBV12-5 and TRBJ2-1; weak D call: TRBD2 (5 bases). Between the trimmed V and J ends, which lost 5 bases and 6 bases, there was a span of 14 bases. CDR1 is LGHNT and CDR2 is FRNRAP in the germline V gene. The CDR3 contains 14 residues. The CDR3 reads CASGQMDWGNEQFF. In nucleotides, the CDR3 is TGTGCTAGTGGTCAAATGGACTGGGGCAATGAGCAGTTCTTC.

The genes are TRBV3-1 and TRBJ2-5, with TRBD2 matching 7 bases. Germline V CDR1 and CDR2: LGHDT, YNNKEL (reference sequence). Germline trimming cut 3 bases from V and 3 bases from J; bases unmatched to any gene: 7. This CDR3 is built from 15 residues. The DNA for the CDR3 is TGTGCCAGCAGCCATGACGGGGGGAGAAAAGAGACCCAGTACTTC. The encoded protein is CASSHDGGRKETQYF.

The gene calls are TRBV2 and TRBJ2-7; D not certain. The V gene's germline CDR1 is SNHLY and CDR2 FYNNEI. This CDR3 is built from 14 residues. V lost 2 bases and J 7 bases, leaving 15 bases between the germline ends. CDR3 DNA sequence: TGTGCCAGCAGTGAATACAGAGATAGTACGGAGCAGTACTTC. This translates into CASSEYRDSTEQYF.

As DNA, the CDR3 is TGTGCCAGCAGTTTGGGACTGGTAAATCAGCCCCAGCATTTT. Translated, it gives CASSLGLVNQPQHF. V gene TRBV6-5 combines with J gene TRBJ1-5; D might be TRBD1 (5 bases). Trimming took 4 bases from V and 4 from J, leaving 11 bases between them. The CDR3 has 14 residues. The germline CDR1 and CDR2 sequences are MNHEY and SVGAGI.

The V call is TRBV28, the J call TRBJ2-5; TRBD2 aligns across 13 bases. The ends lost 4 bases at V and 3 bases at J; junction bases unmatched: 2. The germline V gene has CDR1 MDHEN and CDR2 SYDVKM. The CDR3 has 15 residues. The CDR3 loop is CASSYGTSGKETQYF. The CDR3 nucleotides read TGTGCCAGCAGTTACGGGACTAGCGGGAAAGAGACCCAGTACTTC.

This clonotype was counted a single time. CDR3 region: CASSYRLGSYNEQFF. DNA for the CDR3: TGTGCCAGCAGTTACCGTCTGGGCTCCTACAATGAGCAGTTCTTC. The genes are TRBV6-5 and TRBJ2-1; no reliable D call. The CDR3 length is 15 residues. CDR1 and CDR2 (germline): MNHEY, SVGAGI. Trimming removed 2 bases from V and 0 bases from J, with 8 bases in between.

The chain employs TRBV4-2 and TRBJ1-1; D not resolved. The CDR3 runs 15 residues. V lost 1 base and J lost 3, with 12 bases in between. Germline V gene sequence: CDR1 LGHNA, CDR2 YNFKEQ. CDR3 sequence reads: CASSQGYPIDTEAFF. CDR3 in DNA: TGTGCCAGCAGCCAAGGTTATCCAATTGACACTGAAGCTTTCTTT.

The chain is built from TRBV11-2 and TRBJ1-4; D remains unclear. CDR3 length: 12 residues. Trimming pared 3 bases from V and 7 bases from J, leaving 6 bases between. Germline V lookup: CDR1 SGHAT, CDR2 FQNNGV. CDR3 DNA: TGTGCCAGCAGCTTGAAAGGTGAAAAACTGTTTTTT. Its protein product is CASSLKGEKLFF.

The chain has TRBV25-1 and TRBJ1-2; D might be TRBD1 (5 bases). Trimming stripped 4 bases from V and 8 bases from J, with 11 bases between. The CDR3 is 12 amino acids. Germline-derived CDR1 and CDR2 are MGHDK and SYGVNS. The DNA for the CDR3 is TGTGCCAGCAGTGTAGACAGTCGGGGCTACACCTTC. Amino acid sequence: CASSVDSRGYTF.

As DNA, the CDR3 is TGTGCCAGCAGTTCCGGGACTCGAGGGGAAAAACTGTTTTTT. This gives the protein CASSSGTRGEKLFF. The chain recombines TRBV7-9 with TRBJ1-4; maybe TRBD1 (5 bases). V was shortened by 6 bases and J by 8 bases, with 16 bases between the two germline ends. The CDR3 runs to 14 residues. The germline gives CDR1 SEHNR, CDR2 FQNEAQ (reference sequence).

V gene TRBV29-1 combines with J gene TRBJ2-7, with TRBD1 as a possible D gene (5 bases). CDR3 length: 17 residues. The germline gives CDR1 SQVTM, CDR2 ANQGSEA. With 6 bases removed from V and 2 bases from J, the gap between germline ends came to 26 bases. The CDR3 DNA is TGCAGCGTCGACAAAATCGGCGAAGGGGTTAGTACCTACGAGCAGTACTTC. Protein sequence: CSVDKIGEGVSTYEQYF.

V gene TRBV6-5 combines with J gene TRBJ1-4, with D unclear. This CDR3 comprises 14 residues. Trimming took 2 bases from V and 8 from J, leaving 12 bases between them. CDR1 is MNHEY and CDR2 is SVGAGI in the germline V gene. CDR3 in amino acids: CASSYTVELEKLFF. DNA for the CDR3: TGTGCCAGCAGTTACACAGTGGAGTTGGAAAAACTGTTTTTT.

This chain connects TRBV5-6 to TRBJ2-1, with TRBD2 matching over 12 bases. This CDR3 is 14 amino acids long. Germline V gene data show CDR1 as SGHDT and CDR2 as YYEEEE. The chain's CDR3 is CGTSGDLSYNEQFF. The CDR3 DNA is TGTGGGACTAGCGGGGACCTCTCCTACAATGAGCAGTTCTTC.

The V and J genes are TRBV29-1 and TRBJ1-2; TRBD1 matches 12 bases. The ends lost 1 base at V and 9 bases at J; junction bases unmatched: 6. The CDR3 loop spans 14 amino acids. Germline V gene data show CDR1 as SQVTM and CDR2 as ANQGSEA. The CDR3 region is CSVEAGTGGGRYTF. CDR3 bases: TGCAGCGTTGAAGCCGGGACAGGGGGCGGTCGCTACACCTTC.

The rearrangement links TRBV29-1 to TRBJ2-1; TRBD2 matches at 7 bases. The CDR3 is 19 residues long. In germline, CDR1 is SQVTM, CDR2 ANQGSEA. Losses at the gene ends were 0 bases for V and 1 base for J; bases not matched to a gene: 15. The CDR3 DNA reads as TGCAGCGTTGAAGATTCTCTGGATACAGCGGGGAGATCCTACAATGAGCAGTTCTTC. The encoded protein is CSVEDSLDTAGRSYNEQFF.

This clonotype was observed once. The J gene is TRBJ2-7, the V gene TRBV9; unclear D gene. The CDR3 spans 15 residues. Trimming cost V 0 bases and J 6 bases, with 16 bases left between them. Germline values: CDR1 SGDLS, CDR2 YYNGEE. The CDR3, as DNA: TGTGCCAGCAGCGTAGTCCCCGCAGGAATTCTCGAGCAGTACTTC. Translated, it gives CASSVVPAGILEQYF.

This clonotype was detected only a few times. The V gene is TRBV2, the J gene TRBJ2-1, with 7 nucleotides matching TRBD2. This CDR3 has 15 residues. The germline gives CDR1 SNHLY, CDR2 FYNNEI. Losses at the gene ends were 6 bases for V and 0 bases for J; bases not matched to a gene: 5. The CDR3 here is CASRPGGSSYNEQFF. The CDR3 bases are TGTGCCAGCAGACCGGGCGGGAGCTCCTACAATGAGCAGTTCTTC.

The chain has TRBV9 and TRBJ1-2, with D uncertain. With 3 bases removed from V and 0 bases from J, the gap between germline ends came to 15 bases. The CDR3 has 16 residues. Germline V CDR1 and CDR2: SGDLS, YYNGEE. CDR3 protein: CASSDPPGPANYGYTF. Here the CDR3 DNA reads TGTGCCAGCAGCGACCCTCCCGGCCCGGCTAACTATGGCTACACCTTC.

J is TRBJ2-6 and V is TRBV7-6; no definite D call. The ends were cut back, 1 base at V and 2 bases at J, with 9 bases in the middle. The V gene's germline CDR1 is SGHVS and CDR2 FNYEAQ. The CDR3 spans 16 residues. The CDR3 loop is CASSLVSLAGANVLTF. The CDR3 DNA follows: TGTGCCAGCAGCTTAGTTAGTCTGGCTGGGGCCAACGTCCTGACTTTC.

This chain joins TRBV5-6 and TRBJ1-4; D is unresolved. The CDR3 extends over 15 amino acids. CDR1 and CDR2 (germline): SGHDT, YYEEEE. V lost 1 base, J lost 0 bases, and 7 bases lay in between. CDR3: CASSLLTATNEKLFF. In nucleotides, the CDR3 is TGTGCCAGCAGCTTGCTGACTGCAACTAATGAAAAACTGTTTTTT.

The genes are TRBV15 and TRBJ1-1; no definite D call. Per germline, CDR1 LNHNV and CDR2 YYDKDF (reference sequence). Deletions cut 5 bases from V and 5 bases from J, with 24 bases between. This CDR3 has 17 amino acids. The CDR3 is CATSSTSTGFVWTEAFF. The CDR3 DNA follows: TGTGCCACCAGCTCCACGTCCACGGGGTTCGTATGGACTGAAGCTTTCTTT.

V and J are TRBV11-2 and TRBJ1-3; D is unresolved. This CDR3 contains 15 residues. V lost 2 bases and J 0 bases, leaving 8 bases between the germline ends. Germline CDR1 SGHAT, CDR2 FQNNGV. The CDR3 region is CASSLFVASGNTIYF. The CDR3 coding sequence is TGTGCCAGCAGCTTATTCGTGGCCTCTGGAAACACCATATATTTT.

The rearrangement joins TRBV6-5 to TRBJ1-2; D is ambiguous. The CDR3 loop spans 15 amino acids. Per the germline V gene, CDR1 is MNHEY and CDR2 is SVGAGI. Trimming took off 0 bases at V and 7 bases at J, with 15 bases between the two ends. The CDR3: CASSYSSGLAGGYTF. The CDR3 nucleotides are TGTGCCAGCAGTTACTCGTCAGGTCTTGCTGGTGGCTACACCTTC.

V is TRBV30 and J is TRBJ1-1; no definite D call. The CDR3 runs to 13 residues. In germline, CDR1 is GTSNPN, CDR2 SVGIG (reference sequence). Trimming shortened V by 2 bases and J by 0 bases, and 7 bases separated the two germline ends. This CDR3 reads CAWSRTMNTEAFF. The CDR3 bases are TGTGCCTGGAGTCGGACCATGAACACTGAAGCTTTCTTT.

The V call is TRBV30, the J call TRBJ2-2; D may be TRBD1 (5 bases). The ends were cut back, 1 base at V and 5 bases at J, with 11 bases in the middle. CDR1 is GTSNPN, CDR2 SVGIG, per germline (reference sequence). CDR3 length equals 14 residues. The CDR3 reads CAWSEGLGTGELFF. CDR3 DNA: TGTGCCTGGAGTGAGGGGCTTGGGACCGGGGAGCTGTTTTTT.

V usage is TRBV9 and J usage is TRBJ2-6, with D perhaps matching TRBD2 (5 bases). The CDR3 is 17 residues long. Trimming took off 0 bases at V and 1 base at J, with 11 bases between the two ends. Germline CDR1 and CDR2: SGDLS and YYNGEE. CDR3 DNA: TGTGCCAGCAGCGTAGGCGTGAGGGAGTCTGGGGCCAACGTCCTGACTTTC. Residues: CASSVGVRESGANVLTF. Looking up the rest from reference TRBV9 and TRBJ2-6 gives the full variable domain: DSGVTQTPKHLITATGQRVTLRCSPRSGDLSVYWYQQSLDQGLQFLIQYYNGEERAKGNILERFSAQQFPDLHSELNLSSLELGDSALYFCASSVGVRESGANVLTFGAGSRLTVL.